Listed below are T cell receptor beta chains from one sample, sequenced in a study of Ad26.COV2.S vaccination and SARS-CoV-2 variants. Libraries were prepared by immunoSEQ multiplex PCR; TCRdb keeps only in-frame clonotypes and omits some of them. The profile covers about 370,000 clones, with about 91% appearing a single time and 1.5% to 2% taken by the ten largest. Here the sequenced sample was peripheral blood, taken in a trial of Ad26.COV2.S vaccine versus placebo. These receptors were taken from a person aged 18 to 59 who received the Ad26.COV2.S COVID-19 vaccine or a placebo. Each CDR3 is given with its conserved first and last residue. The D gene is left open where the match is weak. For some rows the clone size is stated as once, few or many, or as a class when expanded; others skip it.

TRBJ1-2,16,NA,TRBV11-2,NA,TGTGCCAGCAGCTTAGGACCATGGGGGGCCGGGGGTGGCTACACCTTC,CASSLGPWGAGGGYTF
TRBJ2-2,14,NA,TRBV4-1,NA,TGCGCCAGCAGCCCCGCATGGAGGACCGGGGAGCTGTTTTTT,CASSPAWRTGELFF
TRBJ1-5,16,TRBD1,TRBV30,NA,TGTGCCTGGAGTGTACGTCGGACAGGGGGACTTCAGCCCCAGCATTTT,CAWSVRRTGGLQPQHF
TRBJ2-7,16,NA,TRBV7-3,NA,TGTGCCAGCAGCTCGGAACCAGCGGCCTTTCGGTACGAGCAGTACTTC,CASSSEPAAFRYEQYF
TRBJ2-5,14,TRBD2,TRBV28,once,TGTGCCAGCAAGCAAATGGGGAGGGGAGAGACCCAGTACTTC,CASKQMGRGETQYF
TRBJ1-2,16,TRBD1,TRBV7-3,NA,TGTGCCAGCAGTCAAGCTCCAGGGGGGAGAGCGGATGGCTACACCTTC,CASSQAPGGRADGYTF
TRBJ2-6,15,NA,TRBV5-6,NA,TGTGCCAGCAGCTTGACAGTTGCTGGGGCCAACGTCCTGACTTTC,CASSLTVAGANVLTF
TRBJ1-5,17,TRBD1,TRBV10-3,few,TGTGCCATCAGTGATCAGGTCTTGCAGGGGGTCAATCAGCCCCAGCATTTT,CAISDQVLQGVNQPQHF
TRBJ2-7,16,NA,TRBV15,NA,TGTGCCACCAGCAGAGATCCCGCAGGGAGCTCCTACGAGCAGTACTTC,CATSRDPAGSSYEQYF
TRBJ2-7,14,TRBD1,TRBV27,NA,TGTGCCAGCAGTCCCGGGACAGGTAACTACGAGCAGTACTTC,CASSPGTGNYEQYF
TRBJ2-7,14,NA,TRBV25-1,NA,TGTGCCAGCAGTGAATTGTCCGACTTGGGCGAGCAGTACTTC,CASSELSDLGEQYF
TRBJ1-2,10,NA,TRBV2,NA,TGTGCCAGCAGCCTGCTTGCCTGCACCTTC,CASSLLACTF
TRBJ2-1,15,TRBD2,TRBV6-2/TRBV6-3,few,TGTGCCAGCAGTTACACTCCTGGACTAGCTAGTGAGCAGTTCTTC,CASSYTPGLASEQFF
TRBJ2-1,15,TRBD2,TRBV7-7,NA,TGTGCTAGCAGCGCCATGTCTAGCGGTGGAAGTGAGCAGTTCTTC,CASSAMSSGGSEQFF
TRBJ2-2,17,TRBD1,TRBV27,NA,TGTGCCAGCAGCGTCAACCCCAGGGGGATGAACACCGGGGAGCTGTTTTTT,CASSVNPRGMNTGELFF
TRBJ2-7,12,NA,TRBV29-1,NA,TGCAGCGTAGAACAGGGTCGGGACGAGCAGTACTTC,CSVEQGRDEQYF
TRBJ2-5,15,NA,TRBV12-2,NA,TGTGCAAGTCGCTTAGGCCGGGGCTGGAGGGAGACCCAGTACTTC,CASRLGRGWRETQYF
TRBJ2-3,13,NA,TRBV7-3,NA,TGTGCCAGCAGCTCGGGACCCACAGATACGCAGTATTTT,CASSSGPTDTQYF
TRBJ2-5,14,NA,TRBV18,NA,TGTGCCAGCTCCCCCCGGGCTAACCAAGAGACCCAGTACTTC,CASSPRANQETQYF
TRBJ1-1,15,TRBD1,TRBV27,NA,TGTGCCAGCACCCGGACAGGGGGCCTACTGACTGAAGCTTTCTTT,CASTRTGGLLTEAFF
TRBJ2-1,17,NA,TRBV18,NA,TGTGCCAGCTCTCCCCGCAGCAGCGGGCCTACCTACAATGAGCAGTTCTTC,CASSPRSSGPTYNEQFF
TRBJ1-1,14,NA,TRBV19,NA,TGTGCCAGTAGTATGAATTTAGGGAACACTGAAGCTTTCTTT,CASSMNLGNTEAFF
TRBJ1-3,15,TRBD1,TRBV9,NA,TGTGCCAGCAGCCTGGGGACAGGCTATGGAAACACCATATATTTT,CASSLGTGYGNTIYF
TRBJ2-5,14,TRBD1,TRBV5-6,NA,TGTGCCAGCAGCCTGCCGGGGACAGAGGAGACCCAGTACTTC,CASSLPGTEETQYF
TRBJ2-7,11,NA,TRBV28,NA,TGTGCCAGCAGTTCCGGGGGCGAGCAGTACTTC,CASSSGGEQYF
TRBJ2-7,13,NA,TRBV11-3,NA,TGTGCCAGCAGCTTCGGGGCACCCTACGAGCAGTACTTC,CASSFGAPYEQYF
TRBJ2-5,15,TRBD2,TRBV7-6,NA,TGTGCCAGCAGACCCGGCGGGGGGCGTAGGGAGACCCAGTACTTC,CASRPGGGRRETQYF
TRBJ2-7,15,TRBD2,TRBV6-5,NA,TGTGCCAGCAGACCCCCGGGACTACCTCCTTACGAGCAGTACTTC,CASRPPGLPPYEQYF
TRBJ2-1,16,NA,TRBV7-9,NA,TGTGCCAGCAGCTTAGTGCGCCTAGCTATTTACAATGAGCAGTTCTTC,CASSLVRLAIYNEQFF
TRBJ2-3,14,TRBD1,TRBV29-1,NA,TGCAGCGCCGGTCAGGGGGTCCGCACAGATACGCAGTATTTT,CSAGQGVRTDTQYF
TRBJ2-5,13,NA,TRBV5-5,NA,TGTGCCAGCAGCTTGGAAGCCTTAGAGACCCAGTACTTC,CASSLEALETQYF
TRBJ2-7,15,NA,TRBV28,NA,TGTGCCAGCAACGAACATAGCCTCAGCTCCTACGAGCAGTACTTC,CASNEHSLSSYEQYF
TRBJ2-2,17,TRBD2,TRBV11-3,NA,TGTGCCAGCAGCTTAGGGTCACTAGCGGGGAACACCGGGGAGCTGTTTTTT,CASSLGSLAGNTGELFF
TRBJ2-1,14,NA,TRBV6-1,NA,TGTGCCAGCAGTGATAAGGGTAAGGTGAATGAGCAGTTCTTC,CASSDKGKVNEQFF
TRBJ2-4,16,NA,TRBV3-1/TRBV3-2,NA,TGTGCCAGCAGCCAAGATCTGCCGGGATCCAAAAACATTCAGTACTTC,CASSQDLPGSKNIQYF
TRBJ2-3,14,NA,TRBV9,NA,TGTGCCAGCAGCACTGGTGGTAGCACAGATACGCAGTATTTT,CASSTGGSTDTQYF
TRBJ1-5,16,NA,TRBV2,NA,TGTGCCAGCACGGTGGGGACCCCTGCGCGCAATCAGCCCCAGCATTTT,CASTVGTPARNQPQHF
TRBJ1-5,13,NA,TRBV6-2/TRBV6-3,NA,TGTGCCAGCAGTTACCGCCAGAGCCAGCCCCAGCATTTT,CASSYRQSQPQHF
TRBJ1-5,14,NA,TRBV9,NA,TGTGCCAGCAGCCCCGGCGTCGGCAATCAGCCCCAGCATTTT,CASSPGVGNQPQHF
TRBJ1-1,13,NA,TRBV7-2,NA,TGTGCCAGCAGCTTTGGCGGGAACACTGAAGCTTTCTTT,CASSFGGNTEAFF
TRBJ2-2,15,TRBD2,TRBV7-2,NA,TGTGCCAGCAGCCCTAGACTAGCGGGACTATGGGAGCTGTTTTTT,CASSPRLAGLWELFF
TRBJ2-3,13,NA,TRBV5-1,NA,TGCGCCAGTGGCTGGGGTGGCACAGATACGCAGTATTTT,CASGWGGTDTQYF
TRBJ1-5,13,NA,TRBV30,NA,TGTGCCTGGGGAGGACAGAGCAATCAGCCCCAGCATTTT,CAWGGQSNQPQHF
TRBJ2-3,16,TRBD2,TRBV7-2,NA,TGTGCCAGCAGCATAACTAGCGGGAGTGGGGGAGATACGCAGTATTTT,CASSITSGSGGDTQYF
TRBJ1-1,15,NA,TRBV10-3,NA,TGTGCCATCAGGCCGGGGAGCCCCATGAACACTGAAGCTTTCTTT,CAIRPGSPMNTEAFF
TRBJ2-7,14,TRBD1,TRBV6-5,NA,TGTGCCAGCAGTTACCCCAACAGGGGAAGCGAGCAGTACTTC,CASSYPNRGSEQYF
TRBJ2-3,15,TRBD1,TRBV24-1,once,TGTGCCACCAGTGATTTAGGACAGGGGCAAGATACGCAGTATTTT,CATSDLGQGQDTQYF
TRBJ1-3,15,NA,TRBV7-8,NA,TGTGCCAGCAGCCCCCGGGACCGCTCTGGAAACACCATATATTTT,CASSPRDRSGNTIYF